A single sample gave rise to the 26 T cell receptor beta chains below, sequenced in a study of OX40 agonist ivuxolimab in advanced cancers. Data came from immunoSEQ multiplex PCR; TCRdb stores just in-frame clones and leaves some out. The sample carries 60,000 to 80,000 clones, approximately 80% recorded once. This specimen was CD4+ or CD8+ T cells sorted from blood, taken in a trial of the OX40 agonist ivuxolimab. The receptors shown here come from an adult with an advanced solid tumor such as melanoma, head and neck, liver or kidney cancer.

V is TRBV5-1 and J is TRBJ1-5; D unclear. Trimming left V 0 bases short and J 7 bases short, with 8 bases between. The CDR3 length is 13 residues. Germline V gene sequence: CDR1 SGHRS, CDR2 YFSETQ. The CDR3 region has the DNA TGCGCCAGCAGCTTGGGAGTCGCCCAGCCCCAGCATTTT. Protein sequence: CASSLGVAQPQHF.

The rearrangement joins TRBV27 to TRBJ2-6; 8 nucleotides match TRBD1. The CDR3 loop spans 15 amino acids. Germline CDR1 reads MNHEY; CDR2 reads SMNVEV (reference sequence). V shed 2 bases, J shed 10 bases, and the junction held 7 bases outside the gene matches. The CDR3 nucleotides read TGTGCCAGCAGTTTAAGGGCAGGGGGCTCGAACGTCCTGACTTTC. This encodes CASSLRAGGSNVLTF.

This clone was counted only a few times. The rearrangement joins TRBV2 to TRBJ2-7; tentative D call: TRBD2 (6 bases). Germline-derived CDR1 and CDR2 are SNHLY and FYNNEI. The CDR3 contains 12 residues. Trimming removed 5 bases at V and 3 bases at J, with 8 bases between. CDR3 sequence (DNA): TGTGCCAGCAGTTGGGGACTCTACGAGCAGTACTTC. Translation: CASSWGLYEQYF.

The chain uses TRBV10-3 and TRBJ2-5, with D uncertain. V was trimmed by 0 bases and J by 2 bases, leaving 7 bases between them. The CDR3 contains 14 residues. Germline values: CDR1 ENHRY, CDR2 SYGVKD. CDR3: CAISESIQQETQYF. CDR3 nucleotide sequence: TGTGCCATCAGTGAGTCTATCCAACAAGAGACCCAGTACTTC.

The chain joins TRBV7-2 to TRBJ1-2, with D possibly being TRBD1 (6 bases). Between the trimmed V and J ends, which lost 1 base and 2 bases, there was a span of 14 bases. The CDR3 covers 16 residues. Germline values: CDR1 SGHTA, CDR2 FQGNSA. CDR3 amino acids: CASSLGLGGLNYGYTF. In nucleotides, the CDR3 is TGTGCCAGCAGCTTAGGCCTTGGGGGCTTGAACTATGGCTACACCTTC.

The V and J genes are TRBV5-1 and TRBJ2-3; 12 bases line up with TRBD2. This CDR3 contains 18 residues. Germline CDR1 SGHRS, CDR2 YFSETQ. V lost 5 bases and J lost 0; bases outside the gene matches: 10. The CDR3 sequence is CASSSPSGLAGSTDTQYF. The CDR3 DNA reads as TGCGCCAGCAGTTCGCCCTCCGGACTAGCGGGAAGCACAGATACGCAGTATTTT.

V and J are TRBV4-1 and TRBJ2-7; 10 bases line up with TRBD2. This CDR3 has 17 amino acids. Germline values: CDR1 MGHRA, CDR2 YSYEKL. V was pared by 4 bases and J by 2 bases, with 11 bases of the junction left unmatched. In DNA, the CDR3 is TGCGCCAGCAGCCCCATTACGACTAGCGGGCCTACCTACGAGCAGTACTTC. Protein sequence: CASSPITTSGPTYEQYF.

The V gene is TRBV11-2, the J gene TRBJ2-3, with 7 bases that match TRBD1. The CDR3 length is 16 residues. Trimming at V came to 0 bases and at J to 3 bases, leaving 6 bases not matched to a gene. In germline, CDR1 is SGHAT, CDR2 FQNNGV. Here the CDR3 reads CASSLDSNRGTDTQYF. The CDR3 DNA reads TGTGCCAGCAGCTTAGATTCCAACAGGGGAACAGATACGCAGTATTTT.

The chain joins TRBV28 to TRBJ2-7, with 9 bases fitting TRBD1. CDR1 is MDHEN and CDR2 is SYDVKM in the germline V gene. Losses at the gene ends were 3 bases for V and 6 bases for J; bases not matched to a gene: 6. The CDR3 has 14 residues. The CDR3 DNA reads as TGTGCCAGCAGTTTTACAGGGGGCTTCTCCGAGCAGTACTTC. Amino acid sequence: CASSFTGGFSEQYF.

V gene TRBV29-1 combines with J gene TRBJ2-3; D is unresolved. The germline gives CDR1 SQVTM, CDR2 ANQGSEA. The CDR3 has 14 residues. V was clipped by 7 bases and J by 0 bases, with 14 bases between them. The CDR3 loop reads CSAAEVESTDTQYF. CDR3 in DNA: TGCAGCGCTGCTGAGGTAGAGAGCACAGATACGCAGTATTTT.

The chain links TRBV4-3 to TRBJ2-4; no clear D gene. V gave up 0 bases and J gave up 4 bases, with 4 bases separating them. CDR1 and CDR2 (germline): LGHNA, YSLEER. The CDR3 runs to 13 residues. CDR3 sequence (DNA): TGCGCCAGCAGCCAAGACCGTAAAAACATTCAGTACTTC. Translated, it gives CASSQDRKNIQYF.

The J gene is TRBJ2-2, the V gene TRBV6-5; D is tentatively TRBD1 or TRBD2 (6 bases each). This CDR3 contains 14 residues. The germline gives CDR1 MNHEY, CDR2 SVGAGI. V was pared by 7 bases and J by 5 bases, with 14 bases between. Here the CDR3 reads CASTNGGGTGELFF. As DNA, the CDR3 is TGTGCCAGCACCAACGGAGGGGGGACCGGGGAGCTGTTTTTT.

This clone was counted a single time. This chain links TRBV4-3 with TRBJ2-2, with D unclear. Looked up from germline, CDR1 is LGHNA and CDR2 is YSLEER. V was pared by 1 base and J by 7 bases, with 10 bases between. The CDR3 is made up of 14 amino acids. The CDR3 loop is CASSQGDAHGELFF. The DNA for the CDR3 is TGCGCCAGCAGCCAAGGCGACGCCCACGGGGAGCTGTTTTTT.

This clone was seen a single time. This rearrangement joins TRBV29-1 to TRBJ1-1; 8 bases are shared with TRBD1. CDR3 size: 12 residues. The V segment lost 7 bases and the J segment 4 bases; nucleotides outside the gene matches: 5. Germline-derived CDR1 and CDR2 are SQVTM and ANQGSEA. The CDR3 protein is CSGTTGATEAFF. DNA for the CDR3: TGCAGCGGAACGACAGGGGCCACTGAAGCTTTCTTT. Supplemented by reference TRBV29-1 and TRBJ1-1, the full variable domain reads SAVISQKPSRDICQRGTSLTIQCQVDSQVTMMFWYRQQPGQSLTLIATANQGSEATYESGFVIDKFPISRPNLTFSTLTVSNMSPEDSSIYLCSGTTGATEAFFGQGTRLTVV.

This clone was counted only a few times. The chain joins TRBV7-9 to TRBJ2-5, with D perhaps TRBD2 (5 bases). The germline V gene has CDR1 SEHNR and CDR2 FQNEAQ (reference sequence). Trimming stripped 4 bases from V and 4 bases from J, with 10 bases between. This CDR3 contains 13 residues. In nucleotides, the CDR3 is TGTGCCAGCAGCTCCCGGGGTCCAGAGACCCAGTACTTC. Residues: CASSSRGPETQYF.

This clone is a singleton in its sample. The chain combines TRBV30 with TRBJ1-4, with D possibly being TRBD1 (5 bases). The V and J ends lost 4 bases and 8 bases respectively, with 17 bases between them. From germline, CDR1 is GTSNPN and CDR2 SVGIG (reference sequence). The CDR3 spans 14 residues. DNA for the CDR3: TGTGCCTGGATTCCGGGGGGAAGAGGCGAAAAACTGTTTTTT. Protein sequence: CAWIPGGRGEKLFF.

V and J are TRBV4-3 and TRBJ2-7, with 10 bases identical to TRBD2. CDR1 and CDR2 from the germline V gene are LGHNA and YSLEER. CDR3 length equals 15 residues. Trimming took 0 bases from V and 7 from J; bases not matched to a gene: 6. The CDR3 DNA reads TGCGCCAGCAGCCAAGATAGCGGGAGGCCTCGGGAGCAGTACTTC. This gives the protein CASSQDSGRPREQYF.

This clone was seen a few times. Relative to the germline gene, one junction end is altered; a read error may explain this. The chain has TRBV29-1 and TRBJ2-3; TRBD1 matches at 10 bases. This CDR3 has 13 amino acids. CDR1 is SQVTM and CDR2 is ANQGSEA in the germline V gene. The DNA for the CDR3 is TGCAGCGTCGAAGACAGGGGGCCAGATACGCAGTATTTT. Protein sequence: CSVEDRGPDTQYF.

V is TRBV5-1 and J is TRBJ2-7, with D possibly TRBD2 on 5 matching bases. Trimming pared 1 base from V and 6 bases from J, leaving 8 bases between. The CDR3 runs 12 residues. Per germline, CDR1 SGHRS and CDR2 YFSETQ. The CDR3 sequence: CASSLKTTEQYF. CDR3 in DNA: TGCGCCAGCAGCTTGAAGACTACCGAGCAGTACTTC.

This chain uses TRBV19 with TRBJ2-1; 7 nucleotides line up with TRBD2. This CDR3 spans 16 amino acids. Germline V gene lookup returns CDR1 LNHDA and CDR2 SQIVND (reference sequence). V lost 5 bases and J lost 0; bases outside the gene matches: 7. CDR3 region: CASSDLADTSYNEQFF. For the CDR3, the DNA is TGTGCCAGTAGTGACCTAGCGGACACCTCCTACAATGAGCAGTTCTTC. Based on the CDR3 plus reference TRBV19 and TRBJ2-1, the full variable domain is DGGITQSPKYLFRKEGQNVTLSCEQNLNHDAMYWYRQDPGQGLRLIYYSQIVNDFQKGDIAEGYSVSREKKESFPLTVTSAQKNPTAFYLCASSDLADTSYNEQFFGPGTRLTVL.

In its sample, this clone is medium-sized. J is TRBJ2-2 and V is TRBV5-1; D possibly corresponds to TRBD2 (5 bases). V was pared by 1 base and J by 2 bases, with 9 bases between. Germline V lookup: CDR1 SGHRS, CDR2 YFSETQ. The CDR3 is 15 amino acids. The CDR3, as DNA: TGCGCCAGCAGCTTGAAAGCGGATAACACCGGGGAGCTGTTTTTT. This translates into CASSLKADNTGELFF.

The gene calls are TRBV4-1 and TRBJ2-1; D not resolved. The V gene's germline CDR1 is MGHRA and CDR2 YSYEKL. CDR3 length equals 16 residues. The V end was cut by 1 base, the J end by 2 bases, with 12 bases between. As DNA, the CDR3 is TGCGCCAGCAGCCAAGTTAACCTCCTAACCTACAATGAGCAGTTCTTC. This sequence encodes CASSQVNLLTYNEQFF.

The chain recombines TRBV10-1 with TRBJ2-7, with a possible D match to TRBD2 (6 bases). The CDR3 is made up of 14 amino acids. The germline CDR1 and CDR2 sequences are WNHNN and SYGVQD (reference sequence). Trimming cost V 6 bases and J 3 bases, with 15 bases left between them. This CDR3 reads CASREGPRYYEQYF. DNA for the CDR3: TGCGCCAGCAGGGAGGGGCCTCGGTACTACGAGCAGTACTTC.

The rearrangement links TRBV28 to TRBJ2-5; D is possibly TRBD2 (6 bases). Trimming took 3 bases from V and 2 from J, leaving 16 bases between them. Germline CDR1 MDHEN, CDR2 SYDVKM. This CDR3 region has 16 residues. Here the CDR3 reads CASSLVLGGVQETQYF. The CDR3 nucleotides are TGTGCCAGCAGTTTGGTTCTTGGCGGGGTACAAGAGACCCAGTACTTC.

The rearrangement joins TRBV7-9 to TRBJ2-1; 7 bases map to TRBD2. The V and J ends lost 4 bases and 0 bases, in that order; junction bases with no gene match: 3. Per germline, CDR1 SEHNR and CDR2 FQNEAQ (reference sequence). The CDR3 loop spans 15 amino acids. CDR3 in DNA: TGTGCCAGCAGCTCCACTAGCGACTCCTACAATGAGCAGTTCTTC. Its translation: CASSSTSDSYNEQFF.

In DNA form, the CDR3 reads TGCGCCAGCAGGGGACTAGCGGGAGTAGATACGCAGTATTTT. It translates to CASRGLAGVDTQYF. This chain uses TRBV10-2 with TRBJ2-3; 14 bases are shared with TRBD2. The CDR3 length is 14 residues. Germline V lookup: CDR1 WSHSY, CDR2 SAAADI. V was clipped by 6 bases and J by 5 bases; unmatched bases: 1.